This TCR beta chain appears in the sequencing data of a study of identical twins. From the 5' RACE reads, TCRdb called clonotypes with MiXCR, one entry per CDR3 protein. The sample contains roughly 190,000 distinct CDR3 sequences, around 15% of which appear only once. The trim removed 0 bases at V and 5 bases at J, leaving 6 bases unmatched. CDR1 SGHDN and CDR2 FVKESK come from the germline V gene. CDR3 length: 17 residues. The sample was also reused in another study, on T cells expressing NK-cell markers.

Sequenced: CD8+ T cells sorted from blood. The receptor was derived from a woman in her late teens or twenties in good health. The rearrangement links TRBV14 to TRBJ2-3; 12 bases align to TRBD2. CDR3 loop: CASSQDLAGGPGDTQYF. CDR3 sequence (DNA): TGTGCCAGCAGCCAAGATCTAGCGGGGGGGCCGGGAGATACGCAGTATTTT.